The rows below give T cell receptor beta chains drawn from one sample of a study of blood T cell repertoires in COVID-19. Produced via immunoSEQ multiplex PCR; TCRdb's table is partial and in-frame only. The data show over 120,000 clones, approximately 90% seen once. Material for sequencing was peripheral blood. These receptors were taken from a human donor in a cohort sampled during active COVID-19. CDR3s include the opening cysteine and the closing phenylalanine or tryptophan. D genes are given only for firm matches. Only some rows state a clone size, as once, few, many or a class for expanded clones.

d_call	clone_size	v_call	j_call	cdr3_nt	cdr3_aa
.	.	TRBV5-1	TRBJ1-2	TGCGCCAGCAGCTTGTTGGGGGCCCAGGGGTATGGTGGCTACACCTTC	CASSLLGAQGYGGYTF
TRBD1	.	TRBV19	TRBJ2-5	TGTGCCAGTAGTGTCCAGGGGGCACAAGAGACCCAGTACTTC	CASSVQGAQETQYF
TRBD1	once	TRBV7-9	TRBJ1-4	TGTGCCAGCAGCTGGACAGGGGCGGTCGAAAAACTGTTTTTT	CASSWTGAVEKLFF
TRBD1	.	TRBV9	TRBJ1-2	TGTGCCAGCAGCGAGGGGACAGGGTTCGGCTACACCTTC	CASSEGTGFGYTF
.	.	TRBV5-1	TRBJ2-2	TGCGCCAGCAGCTTGGGCGCCCTGGGGGGGCACACCGGGGAGCTGTTTTTT	CASSLGALGGHTGELFF
TRBD2	.	TRBV4-2	TRBJ2-2	TGTGCCAGCAGCCAAGATAGTAATAGCGGGGGGACCACCGGGGAGCTGTTTTTT	CASSQDSNSGGTTGELFF
TRBD2	.	TRBV25-1	TRBJ2-7	TGTGCCAGCAGTGAATGGGGAGGGTCTTACGAGCAGTACTTC	CASSEWGGSYEQYF
TRBD1	once	TRBV3-1/TRBV3-2	TRBJ1-1	TGTGCCAGCAGCCATGGACAGGCCCAGGCTTTCTTT	CASSHGQAQAFF
TRBD1	.	TRBV2	TRBJ1-2	TGTGCCAGCACCGGGACAGGGGGCTTTGGCTACACCTTC	CASTGTGGFGYTF
TRBD2	.	TRBV4-1	TRBJ2-1	TGCGCCAGCAGCCCGTCAGGGGCGGGGGGGCCACTCAATGAGCAGTTCTTC	CASSPSGAGGPLNEQFF
TRBD2	.	TRBV12-5	TRBJ2-1	TGTGCTAGTGGGGACAGTAGGCGGGGGGTATACAATGAGCAGTTCTTC	CASGDSRRGVYNEQFF
TRBD2	.	TRBV4-1	TRBJ2-4	TGCGCCAGCAGCCGGACTAGAGGGGAGATTCAGTACTTC	CASSRTRGEIQYF
TRBD1	.	TRBV29-1	TRBJ1-3	TGCAGCGTTGCTGAGGACAGGGTAGTAAACACCATATATTTT	CSVAEDRVVNTIYF
TRBD1	.	TRBV19	TRBJ2-7	TGTGCCAGTAGTCGACAGGGAGAGCGGGAGCAGTACTTC	CASSRQGEREQYF
.	.	TRBV7-6	TRBJ2-7	TGTGCCAGCAGCCCCCGAGGGGGAGGGACCAGATACGAGCAGTACTTC	CASSPRGGGTRYEQYF
.	.	TRBV29-1	TRBJ2-2	TGCAGCGTTGACGGGGCGAACACCGGGGAGCTGTTTTTT	CSVDGANTGELFF
TRBD2	.	TRBV13	TRBJ2-7	TGTGCCAGCAGCGTAAGCGGGGCCTCCTACGAGCAGTACTTC	CASSVSGASYEQYF
.	.	TRBV5-1	TRBJ1-5	TGCGCCAGCAGCTTTTCAGGGGCCAACAATCAGCCCCAGCATTTT	CASSFSGANNQPQHF
.	.	TRBV6-4	TRBJ1-1	TGTGCCAGCACCTTGACAGGCACGGTTAACACTGAAGCTTTCTTT	CASTLTGTVNTEAFF
.	.	TRBV5-1	TRBJ1-2	TGCGCCAGCAGCTTGGTGGGACACGGCTATGGCTACACCTTC	CASSLVGHGYGYTF
TRBD1	.	TRBV7-2	TRBJ1-2	TGTGCCAGCAGCCGGGGACAGGGAAGGGGCTACACCTTC	CASSRGQGRGYTF
.	few	TRBV18	TRBJ2-1	TGTGCCAGCGACGGGTCCCAGAGCTCCTACAATGAGCAGTTCTTC	CASDGSQSSYNEQFF
.	.	TRBV7-9	TRBJ2-1	TGTGCCAGCAGCTTAGCGTCCGTTCCCCAGTTCTTC	CASSLASVPQFF
.	.	TRBV4-1	TRBJ1-1	TGCGCCAGCAGCTCACACGGGAAAGGGAGACACACTGAAGCTTTCTTT	CASSSHGKGRHTEAFF
.	.	TRBV7-8	TRBJ1-1	TGTGCCAGCAGCTTAGGGGGCCTTCCGGACGCTTTCTTT	CASSLGGLPDAFF
.	.	TRBV6-5	TRBJ1-1	TGTGCCAGCAGCCGAACAGGAGTGAACACTGAAGCTTTCTTT	CASSRTGVNTEAFF
TRBD1	once	TRBV19	TRBJ1-3	TGTGCCAGTAGTCCGGGACAGCTAATCTCAAAAAACACCATATATTTT	CASSPGQLISKNTIYF
TRBD1	.	TRBV29-1	TRBJ2-7	TGCAGCGTCGCGACAGGGGGCTCCTCCTACGAGCAGTACTTC	CSVATGGSSYEQYF
TRBD1	.	TRBV27	TRBJ1-5	TGTGCCAGCGTAACCGGGACAGTCAATAGCAATCAGCCCCAGCATTTT	CASVTGTVNSNQPQHF
TRBD1	once	TRBV12-3/TRBV12-4	TRBJ1-2	TGTGCCAGCAGTCCCCAGGGGGTAAGTGGCTACACCTTC	CASSPQGVSGYTF
TRBD1	once	TRBV6-5	TRBJ1-3	TGTGCCAGCAGTCGACAGGGGAATCAAAACACCATATATTTT	CASSRQGNQNTIYF
.	.	TRBV19	TRBJ1-2	TGTGCCAGTAGTATAGATCAGGTGCTCGGCTATGGCTACACCTTC	CASSIDQVLGYGYTF
.	.	TRBV2	TRBJ1-6	TGTGCCAGCAGGGGGACGGCGGGGGACAATTCACCCCTCCACTTT	CASRGTAGDNSPLHF
TRBD1	.	TRBV7-3	TRBJ2-2	TGTGCCAGCAGCTTAAGGGCCGCCGGCCGACAGGGGTATACCGGGGAGCTGTTTTTT	CASSLRAAGRQGYTGELFF
TRBD2	.	TRBV9	TRBJ2-7	TGTGCCAGCAGGGCCACCTCTAGCGGGGGGGACCTTGACTTC	CASRATSSGGDLDF
.	.	TRBV4-2	TRBJ1-4	TGTGCCAGCAGTCCAGGGGCAACTAATGAAAAACTGTTTTTT	CASSPGATNEKLFF
.	.	TRBV7-9	TRBJ2-5	TGTGCCAGCAGCCCCTGGGGGGAGCGAGGAGAGACCCAGTACTTC	CASSPWGERGETQYF
TRBD1	.	TRBV13	TRBJ1-1	TGTGCCAGCAGCTTATTGCAGGGGGCGGGTCGAGCTTTCTTT	CASSLLQGAGRAFF
TRBD1	.	TRBV7-9	TRBJ2-3	TGTGCCAGCAGCCTTGACAGGGCGAGCACAGATACGCAGTATTTT	CASSLDRASTDTQYF
TRBD1	.	TRBV6-5	TRBJ2-1	TGTGCCAGCAGTTACTACCTAGGGGGCGTTTGGTATGAGCAGTTCTTC	CASSYYLGGVWYEQFF
.	once	TRBV30	TRBJ1-2	TGTGCCTGGACGGGGGGTAACTATGGCTACACCTTC	CAWTGGNYGYTF
TRBD2	.	TRBV2	TRBJ2-2	TGTGCCAGCAGTTGGACTAGCGGGGGCCCGGGCCTCACCGGGGAGCTGTTTTTT	CASSWTSGGPGLTGELFF
TRBD1	few	TRBV7-8	TRBJ2-3	TGTGCCAGCAGCCTCCTAACCGGGACAGGCACAGATACGCAGTATTTT	CASSLLTGTGTDTQYF
.	.	TRBV5-6	TRBJ2-6	TGTGCCAGCAGCAGAACAGGCAGCTCTGGGGCCAACGTCCTGACTTTC	CASSRTGSSGANVLTF
TRBD1	.	TRBV4-2	TRBJ2-5	TGTGCCAGCAGCCCGGAAGCGGACAGGGGGTTGGAGACCCAGTACTTC	CASSPEADRGLETQYF
.	.	TRBV7-6	TRBJ1-4	TGTGCCAGCAGCTTAACAGGGATTAGGGAAAAACTGTTTTTT	CASSLTGIREKLFF
TRBD2	.	TRBV7-3	TRBJ2-3	TGTGCCAGCAGCTCTCCAGCGGGGGGGCCCCACACAGATACGCAGTATTTT	CASSSPAGGPHTDTQYF